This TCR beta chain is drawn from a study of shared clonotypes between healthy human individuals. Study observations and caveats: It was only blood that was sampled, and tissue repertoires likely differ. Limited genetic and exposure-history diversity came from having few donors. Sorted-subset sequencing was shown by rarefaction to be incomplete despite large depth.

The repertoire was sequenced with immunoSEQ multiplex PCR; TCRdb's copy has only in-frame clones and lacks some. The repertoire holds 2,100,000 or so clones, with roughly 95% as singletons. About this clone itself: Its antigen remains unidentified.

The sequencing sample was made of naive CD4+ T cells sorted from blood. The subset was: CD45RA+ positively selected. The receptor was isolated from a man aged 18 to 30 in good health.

For the CDR3, the DNA is TGCGCCAGCAGCTTGGTACGGGTGCGGGGGGCAAGCACTGAAGCTTTCTTT. Translation gives CASSLVRVRGASTEAFF. The V call is TRBV5-1, the J call TRBJ1-1, with D perhaps matching TRBD1 (6 bases). This CDR3 region has 17 residues. Trimming left V 0 bases short and J 4 bases short, with 19 bases between. The germline CDR1 and CDR2 sequences are SGHRS and YFSETQ.